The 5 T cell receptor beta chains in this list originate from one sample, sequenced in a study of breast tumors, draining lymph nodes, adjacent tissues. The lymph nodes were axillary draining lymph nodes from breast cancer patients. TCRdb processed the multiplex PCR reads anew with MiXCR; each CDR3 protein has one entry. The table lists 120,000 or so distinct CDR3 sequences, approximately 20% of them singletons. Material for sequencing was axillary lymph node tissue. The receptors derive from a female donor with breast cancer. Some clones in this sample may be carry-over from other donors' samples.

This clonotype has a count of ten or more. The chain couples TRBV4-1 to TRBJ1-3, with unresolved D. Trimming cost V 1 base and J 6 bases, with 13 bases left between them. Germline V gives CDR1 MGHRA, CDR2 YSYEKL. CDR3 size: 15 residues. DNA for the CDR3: TGCGCCAGCAGCCAAGCCCCCAGGTGGGAAAACACCATATATTTT. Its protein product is CASSQAPRWENTIYF.

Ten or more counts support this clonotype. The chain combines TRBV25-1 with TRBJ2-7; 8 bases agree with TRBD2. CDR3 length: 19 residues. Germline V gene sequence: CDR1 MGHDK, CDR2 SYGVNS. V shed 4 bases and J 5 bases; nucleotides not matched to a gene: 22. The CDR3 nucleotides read TGTGCCAGCAGTGCCATCGACGGTACTAGCGGCGGGAGCCCACACGAGCAGTACTTC. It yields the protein CASSAIDGTSGGSPHEQYF.

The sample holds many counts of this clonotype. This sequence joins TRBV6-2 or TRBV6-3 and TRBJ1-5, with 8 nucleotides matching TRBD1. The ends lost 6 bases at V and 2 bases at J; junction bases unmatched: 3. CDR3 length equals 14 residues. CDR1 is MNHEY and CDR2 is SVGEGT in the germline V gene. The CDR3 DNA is TGTGCCAGCAGGTCGACAGGGGGCAATCAGCCCCAGCATTTT. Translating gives CASRSTGGNQPQHF.

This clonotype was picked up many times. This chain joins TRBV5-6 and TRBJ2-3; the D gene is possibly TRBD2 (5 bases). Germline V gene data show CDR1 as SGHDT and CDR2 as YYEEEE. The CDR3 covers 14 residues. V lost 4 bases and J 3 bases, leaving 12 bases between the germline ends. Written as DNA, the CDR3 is TGTGCCAGCAGCCCTGTGCCGGGGACAGATACGCAGTATTTT. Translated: CASSPVPGTDTQYF.

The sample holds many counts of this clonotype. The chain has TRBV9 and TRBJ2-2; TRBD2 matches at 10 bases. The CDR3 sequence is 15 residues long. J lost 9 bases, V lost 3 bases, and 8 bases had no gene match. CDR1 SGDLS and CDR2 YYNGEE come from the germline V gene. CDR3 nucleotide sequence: TGTGCCAGCAGCGCGCAGCTAGCGGGAGTTAGGGAGCTGTTTTTT. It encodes CASSAQLAGVRELFF.